A single T cell receptor (beta chain) is shown here with its context. This specimen belongs to a study of blood T cells in healthy people across ages. CDR3 size: 15 residues. Germline assignment: CDR1 SEHNR and CDR2 FQNEAQ (reference sequence). With 6 bases clipped from V and 1 base from J, the junction kept 5 bases outside the gene matches. A J-beta primer mix and a sample-barcoded 5' primer were used in a second PCR of about 7 to 11 cycles. Using its own MiXCR run on the 5' RACE reads, TCRdb lists one record per CDR3 protein. This sample carries hundreds of thousands of distinct CDR3 sequences, around two fifths of them seen once, and the ten largest clones take approximately 20%. Each donor gave 9 to 10 milliliters of peripheral blood. Isolating PBMCs gave at least 6.5 million of these cells per sample. The amount of total RNA extracted per sample was at least 5.5 micrograms.

This sequence originates from a man between 60 and 75 years old in good health. The chain has TRBV7-9 and TRBJ2-3; 9 bases map to TRBD2. The sample comprised blood. CDR3 nucleotides: TGTGCCAGCAGGAAAGCGGGGGGCCGCACAGATACGCAGTATTTT. It codes for CASRKAGGRTDTQYF.